This T cell receptor beta chain was identified in a study of T cell responses to AZD1222 COVID-19 vaccine. At the level of the study: Timing groups of about 4 and about 12 weeks for second doses were pooled.

Study findings and constraints: The sample set comprised mostly white British donors with more females, and clonal diversity was possibly underestimated. Nearly half of spike-specific TCRs reportedly target variant regions that are unmutated in the B.1.351 and B.1.1.7 variants. Spike-specific TCR repertoires showed rising breadth and depth after two AZD1222 doses.

This clone was counted many times. Its antigen is as yet unknown. This CDR3 has 15 amino acids. Deletions cut 2 bases from V and 4 bases from J, with 14 bases between. CDR1 is MNHEY and CDR2 is SVGEGT in the germline V gene. Sequencing was performed with immunoSEQ multiplex PCR; in TCRdb, only in-frame clones are kept and a portion is missing. The sample records about 120,000 clones, about 85% being singletons. The material was peripheral blood, obtained on day 0 of AZD1222 vaccination. This receptor was taken from an adult in good health. The rearrangement uses TRBV6-2 or TRBV6-3 and TRBJ1-1, with D maybe TRBD1 (6 bases). CDR3 region: CASSYPTGAGTEAFF. DNA for the CDR3: TGTGCCAGCAGTTACCCGACGGGGGCCGGCACTGAAGCTTTCTTT.